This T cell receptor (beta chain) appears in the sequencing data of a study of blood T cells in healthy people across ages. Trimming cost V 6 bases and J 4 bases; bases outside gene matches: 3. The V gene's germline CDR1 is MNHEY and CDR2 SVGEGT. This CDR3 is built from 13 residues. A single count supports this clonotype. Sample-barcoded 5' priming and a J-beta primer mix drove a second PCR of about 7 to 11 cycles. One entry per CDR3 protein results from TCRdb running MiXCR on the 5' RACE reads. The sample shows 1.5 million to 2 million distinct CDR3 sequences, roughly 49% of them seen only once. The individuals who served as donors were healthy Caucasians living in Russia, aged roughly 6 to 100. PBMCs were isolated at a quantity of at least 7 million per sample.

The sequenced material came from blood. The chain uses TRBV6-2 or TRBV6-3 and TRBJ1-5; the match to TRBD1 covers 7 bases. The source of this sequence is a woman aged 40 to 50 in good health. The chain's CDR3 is CASRPGQNQPQHF. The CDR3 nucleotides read TGTGCCAGCAGACCGGGACAGAATCAGCCCCAGCATTTT.